The clone carrying this T cell receptor (beta chain) has a handful of counts. This sample includes further DNA sequences coding for the same CDR3. Sequenced by immunoSEQ multiplex PCR; TCRdb stores in-frame clones only, minus some. The repertoire includes 150,000 to 250,000 clones, more than 75% of them detected once, and 6% sits in the top ten. This sample was included in a study of blood T cell repertoires in COVID-19. Patients in Seattle were enrolled during active infection, then followed longitudinally. Between the trimmed V and J ends, which lost 2 bases and 8 bases, there was a span of 9 bases. The CDR3 runs to 12 residues.

The V and J genes are TRBV12-3 or TRBV12-4 and TRBJ1-2; weak D call: TRBD1 (5 bases). Material for sequencing was peripheral blood. The sequence was obtained from a woman aged 40-49 years with COVID-19, enrolled during active disease. Written as DNA, the CDR3 is TGTGCCAGCAGTTTACTAAGGGGCGGCTACACCTTC. This codes for CASSLLRGGYTF.